This T cell receptor (beta chain) emerged from a study of cytomegalovirus exposure and HLA in healthy donors. Notes on the study in general: A reported reduction in N-insertions relative to the roughly 670-donor mean was seen in an Asian-associated ancestry cluster in a later analysis. Later on, an analysis tied approximately 17,000 TCR beta sequences to HLA alleles at 0.05 false discovery rate.

Concerning this clone: What it binds is not known. One end of the junction is discordant with germline, which a read error may explain.

This donor lacks a recorded CMV serostatus. The PCR contained 60 Vbeta and 13 Jbeta primers. Profiling relied on immunoSEQ multiplex PCR, and the TCRdb table lists in-frame clones only, not all of them. The sample yields about 120,000 clones, 74% seen once. The sequenced material came from PBMCs. This receptor was identified in a human donor in good health.

CDR3 DNA: TGTGCTAGCAGCTGGACAGAGTTCACCGGGGAGCTGTTTTTT. Protein product: CASSWTEFTGELFF. The chain employs TRBV7-7 and TRBJ2-2; possibly TRBD1 for D (6 bases). CDR1 SSHAT and CDR2 FNYEAQ come from the germline V gene (reference sequence). The CDR3 runs 14 residues.